The entry below describes one T cell receptor (beta chain). The data belong to a study of shared clonotypes between healthy human individuals. The V and J ends lost 1 base and 4 bases respectively, with 8 bases between them. This CDR3 is 13 amino acids long. Germline values: CDR1 MNHNS, CDR2 SASEGT. This table comes from immunoSEQ multiplex PCR, and its TCRdb copy is limited to in-frame clones, with some not included. The repertoire holds some 2,000,000 clones, with 90% to 95% as singletons. The source material was naive CD4+ T cells sorted from blood. This sample's subset: CD45RA+ positively selected. V and J are TRBV6-1 and TRBJ2-7; D uncertain. This receptor was obtained from a man aged 18 to 29 in good health. The CDR3 loop is CASSEESKYEQYF. CDR3 DNA sequence: TGTGCCAGCAGTGAAGAGTCGAAGTACGAGCAGTACTTC.